This TCR beta chain was retrieved from a study of vaccination and CD4 T cells after COVID-19. Across the study: Recovered patients in the cohort numbered six men and four women, two of them Hispanic.

With regard to this clonotype: Its antigen is still unknown.

Sequence data for DNA of cultured CD4+ T cells were generated by the Oncomine TCR Beta short-read assay. TCRdb passed the PCR reads through MiXCR, listing each CDR3 protein once. The table shows around 12,000 distinct CDR3 sequences, with roughly two fifths occurring only once. Noted treatment: roughly ten-day PBMC culture with coronavirus spike peptide pools or control peptides (ViraFEST assay). T cells were expanded with peptide pools, and expanded clonotypes were identified by TCR sequencing. Cultures got half-medium changes with IL-2 on days 3 and 7. Investigators isolated CD4+ T cells by negative selection after roughly 10 days of culture. The sequence came from a human donor who had recovered from COVID-19. The source was CD4+ T cells from blood, cultured in vitro, collected after SARS-CoV-2 vaccination.

The CDR3 protein is CASSSWISGRSGEQFF. In DNA, the CDR3 is TGTGCCAGCAGCTCCTGGATTAGCGGGAGATCGGGTGAGCAGTTCTTC. This rearrangement joins TRBV7-2 to TRBJ2-1, with 9 bases identical to TRBD2. Germline V CDR1 and CDR2: SGHTA, FQGNSA. V lost 4 bases to trimming and J lost 9 bases; unmatched junction nucleotides: 13. This CDR3 spans 16 amino acids.